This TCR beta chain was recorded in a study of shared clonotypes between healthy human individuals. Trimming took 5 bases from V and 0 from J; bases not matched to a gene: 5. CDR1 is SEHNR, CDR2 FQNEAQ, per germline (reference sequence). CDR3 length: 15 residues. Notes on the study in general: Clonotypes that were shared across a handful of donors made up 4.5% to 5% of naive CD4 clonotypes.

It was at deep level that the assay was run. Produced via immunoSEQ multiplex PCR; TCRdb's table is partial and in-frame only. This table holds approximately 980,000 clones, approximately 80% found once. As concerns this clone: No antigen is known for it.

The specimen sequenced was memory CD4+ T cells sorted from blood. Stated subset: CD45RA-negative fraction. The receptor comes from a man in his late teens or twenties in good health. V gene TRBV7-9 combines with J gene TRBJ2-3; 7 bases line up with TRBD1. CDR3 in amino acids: CASSRQGPSTDTQYF. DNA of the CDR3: TGTGCCAGCAGCCGACAGGGACCTAGCACAGATACGCAGTATTTT.